This TCR beta chain derives from a study of control samples from healthy donors and cancer patients. The assay was immunoSEQ multiplex PCR, and TCRdb's table has in-frame clones only and misses some. The sample holds 130,000 to 150,000 clones, roughly 94% seen once. This CDR3 comprises 14 residues. The V gene's germline CDR1 is LNHDA and CDR2 SQIVND (reference sequence). V was shortened by 6 bases and J by 7 bases, with 13 bases between the two germline ends. This TCR was sampled from a man in his sixties with colorectal cancer. V and J are TRBV19 and TRBJ1-6; D is unresolved. Sequencing was carried out using PBMCs. The CDR3 DNA sequence: TGTGCCAGTAGCGACCTGATAAGAAATTCACCCCTCCACTTT. Its protein product is CASSDLIRNSPLHF.